The 18 T cell receptor beta chains listed next were all sequenced from one sample in a study of shared clonotypes between healthy human individuals. Assay used: immunoSEQ multiplex PCR; TCRdb lists only in-frame clones, some missing. Here the sample spans about 2.3 million clones, over 85% being singletons. The material sequenced was naive CD4+ T cells from PBMCs. As to subset: CD45RA+ positively selected. These receptors all come from a man younger than 30 in good health. Some clones in this sample may be carry-over from other donors' samples.

The chain employs TRBV5-1 and TRBJ2-2; D gene ambiguous. The germline gives CDR1 SGHRS, CDR2 YFSETQ. V was cut by 2 bases and J by 4 bases, with 9 bases left in between. CDR3 length: 14 amino acids. CDR3 nucleotide sequence: TGCGCCAGCAGCTTTTCGAGGAGCACCGGGGAGCTGTTTTTT. Amino acid sequence: CASSFSRSTGELFF.

V usage is TRBV28 and J usage is TRBJ2-5, with 9 bases matching TRBD2. V shed 4 bases and J 7 bases; nucleotides not matched to a gene: 7. The germline V gene has CDR1 MDHEN and CDR2 SYDVKM. The CDR3 runs to 14 residues. CDR3 amino acids: CASSSRTAGGTQYF. CDR3 DNA sequence: TGTGCCAGCAGTTCCAGGACAGCGGGAGGGACCCAGTACTTC.

The chain combines TRBV6-1 with TRBJ1-2; 7 bases map to TRBD1. Germline loops: CDR1 MNHNS, CDR2 SASEGT. The CDR3 extends over 13 amino acids. V shed 8 bases, J shed 3 bases, and the junction held 6 bases outside the gene matches. CDR3 nucleotides: TGTGCCAGCCTTGGCAGGGGGGACTATGGCTACACCTTC. Its protein is CASLGRGDYGYTF.

Note on this clone: At one of its ends the junction is not consistent with the germline gene, which may arise from a read error. The chain couples TRBV30 to TRBJ2-6; no firm D call. Germline CDR1 reads GTSNPN; CDR2 reads SVGIG (reference sequence). The CDR3 is 11 amino acids. The CDR3 DNA sequence: TGTGGTTTCTCTGGGACCAACGTCCTGACTTTC. Its translation: CGFSGTNVLTF. The variable domain in full, with the rest retrieved from reference TRBV30 and TRBJ2-6, is SQTIHQWPATLVQPVGSPLSLECTVEGTSNPNLYWYRQAAGRGLQLLFYSVGIGQISSEVPQNLSASRPQDRQFILSSKKLLLSDSGFYLCGFSGTNVLTFGAGSRLTVL.

The rearrangement uses TRBV5-1 and TRBJ2-1; possible D gene TRBD2, 6 bases. The CDR3 is 14 amino acids. V was shortened by 0 bases and J by 6 bases, with 10 bases between the two germline ends. From germline, CDR1 is SGHRS and CDR2 YFSETQ. CDR3 sequence (DNA): TGCGCCAGCAGCTTGGATACTAGCCTCAATGAGCAGTTCTTC. The encoded protein is CASSLDTSLNEQFF.

On this clone itself: Other DNA sequences within the sample encode an identical CDR3. The genes are TRBV2 and TRBJ1-5, with unresolved D. Germline CDR1 SNHLY, CDR2 FYNNEI. This CDR3 spans 14 amino acids. V dropped 3 bases and J dropped 2 bases, with 8 bases sitting between them. The CDR3 is CASSETGGNQPQHF. The CDR3 DNA reads TGTGCCAGCAGTGAGACTGGGGGCAATCAGCCCCAGCATTTT.

The genes are TRBV5-1 and TRBJ1-4; maybe TRBD1 (5 bases). Germline loops: CDR1 SGHRS, CDR2 YFSETQ. The CDR3 sequence is 14 residues long. V was trimmed by 0 bases and J by 10 bases, leaving 13 bases between them. CDR3 bases: TGCGCCAGCAGCTTGGCAGGGCCCTTCGGAAAACTGTTTTTT. Amino acids: CASSLAGPFGKLFF.

The chain has TRBV29-1 and TRBJ2-6; 7 bases map to TRBD1. The CDR3 extends over 13 amino acids. Germline lookup yields CDR1 SQVTM and CDR2 ANQGSEA. J gave up 2 bases and V 7 bases, and 2 bases lay outside the gene matches. The CDR3 is CSAQGAGANVLTF. As DNA, the CDR3 is TGCAGCGCGCAGGGGGCTGGGGCCAACGTCCTGACTTTC.

A single count supports this clone. This sequence joins TRBV16 and TRBJ2-7; 9 bases agree with TRBD2. The CDR3 has 15 amino acids. Trimming removed 4 bases from V and 6 bases from J; junction bases left unmatched: 10. Looked up from germline, CDR1 is KGHSY and CDR2 is FQNENV. The CDR3 sequence is CASSLIAGALVEQYF. CDR3 bases: TGTGCCAGCAGCCTTATAGCGGGAGCTCTCGTCGAGCAGTACTTC. Looking up the rest from reference TRBV16 and TRBJ2-7 gives the full variable domain: GEEVAQTPKHLVRGEGQKAKLYCAPIKGHSYVFWYQQVLKNEFKFLISFQNENVFDETGMPKERFSAKCLPNSPCSLEIQATKLEDSAVYFCASSLIAGALVEQYFGPGTRLTVT.

This chain uses TRBV5-4 with TRBJ2-3; D is ambiguous. With 4 bases removed from V and 2 bases from J, the gap between germline ends came to 8 bases. Germline V lookup: CDR1 SGHNT, CDR2 YYREEE (reference sequence). The CDR3 sequence is 13 residues long. Here the CDR3 reads CASSNYSTDTQYF. The CDR3 DNA reads TGTGCCAGCAGCAATTATTCCACAGATACGCAGTATTTT.

This clone has just one count. V is TRBV28 and J is TRBJ2-5; weak D call: TRBD1 (5 bases). Germline V gene sequence: CDR1 MDHEN, CDR2 SYDVKM. The CDR3 totals 13 residues. Trimming removed 3 bases at V and 7 bases at J, with 12 bases between. CDR3 residues: CASSFGKTGTQYF. The CDR3 bases are TGTGCCAGCAGTTTCGGTAAAACAGGGACCCAGTACTTC.

With regard to this clone: Other DNA sequences within the sample encode an identical CDR3. The chain employs TRBV2 and TRBJ1-1; D ambiguous. The germline CDR1 and CDR2 sequences are SNHLY and FYNNEI. This CDR3 is 12 amino acids long. V was cut by 4 bases and J by 3 bases, with 6 bases left in between. The CDR3, as DNA: TGTGCCAGCAGTGGTGGGTACACTGAAGCTTTCTTT. This gives the protein CASSGGYTEAFF.

Worth noting for this clone: This CDR3 is also generated by other DNA sequences in the sample. The chain links TRBV28 to TRBJ1-5; the D is unclear. Trimming left V 2 bases short and J 0 bases short, with 8 bases between. The CDR3 runs 15 residues. Germline V lookup: CDR1 MDHEN, CDR2 SYDVKM. The CDR3 DNA reads as TGTGCCAGCAGTTTAGCCGTATATAGCAATCAGCCCCAGCATTTT. Translated, it gives CASSLAVYSNQPQHF.

A remark on this clone: Distinct nucleotide sequences in the sample also encode this CDR3. The chain couples TRBV2 to TRBJ2-5; 10 bases agree with TRBD2. The germline V gene has CDR1 SNHLY and CDR2 FYNNEI. V lost 4 bases and J lost 4; bases outside the gene matches: 0. This CDR3 comprises 13 residues. CDR3 sequence reads: CASSGLAGETQYF. The CDR3 DNA follows: TGTGCCAGCAGTGGACTAGCGGGAGAGACCCAGTACTTC.

This chain joins TRBV10-3 and TRBJ2-1, with 7 bases that match TRBD1. The CDR3 has 15 residues. V lost 6 bases to trimming and J lost 4 bases; unmatched junction nucleotides: 9. The germline gives CDR1 ENHRY, CDR2 SYGVKD. CDR3 sequence: CAISPGTVLYNEQFF. The CDR3 nucleotides are TGTGCCATCAGCCCGGGGACAGTATTATACAATGAGCAGTTCTTC.

The chain links TRBV6-1 to TRBJ2-6, with TRBD2 matching over 9 bases. The length of the CDR3 is 18 residues. Germline loops: CDR1 MNHNS, CDR2 SASEGT. Losses at the gene ends were 3 bases for V and 4 bases for J; bases not matched to a gene: 10. The CDR3 is CASSEGSGSIGGANVLTF. The CDR3 region has the DNA TGTGCCAGCAGTGAGGGTAGCGGGAGTATCGGGGGGGCCAACGTCCTGACTTTC.

This clone was detected only a few times. V and J are TRBV19 and TRBJ1-1; D is perhaps TRBD1 (6 bases). Germline lookup yields CDR1 LNHDA and CDR2 SQIVND (reference sequence). Deletions cut 4 bases from V and 0 bases from J, with 12 bases between. The CDR3 contains 15 residues. The CDR3 loop is CASSRGDTLNTEAFF. DNA of the CDR3: TGTGCCAGTAGTAGGGGGGACACCCTGAACACTGAAGCTTTCTTT.

V usage is TRBV28 and J usage is TRBJ1-5; D might be TRBD1 (5 bases). The CDR3 length is 15 residues. Germline CDR1 reads MDHEN; CDR2 reads SYDVKM. The V end was cut by 3 bases, the J end by 2 bases, with 11 bases between. The CDR3 spells CASSLAGRRNQPQHF. In DNA, the CDR3 is TGTGCCAGCAGTTTGGCAGGGCGACGCAATCAGCCCCAGCATTTT.